The sequence of this TCR beta chain was determined in a study of somatic mutations in cytotoxic T cells in rheumatoid arthritis. Comment on this clone: Its antigen is not known.

Study-level results: What antigens the expanded CD8+ clones targeted remained unknown.

The repertoire was sequenced with immunoSEQ multiplex PCR; TCRdb's copy has only in-frame clones and lacks some. The sample comprises thousands of clones, around 84% of which are singletons, and 36% rests with the top ten. This CDR3 is 15 amino acids long. V was cut by 0 bases and J by 3 bases, with 11 bases left in between. In germline, CDR1 is WNHNN, CDR2 SYGVQD (reference sequence). Material for sequencing was CD8+ T cells sorted from blood. This receptor was identified in a woman between 45 and 65 years old with rheumatoid arthritis. The chain links TRBV10-1 to TRBJ1-2; TRBD1 might be the D (6 bases). CDR3 loop: CASSESADSYYGYTF. The CDR3, as DNA: TGCGCCAGCAGTGAGTCGGCGGACAGTTACTATGGCTACACCTTC.